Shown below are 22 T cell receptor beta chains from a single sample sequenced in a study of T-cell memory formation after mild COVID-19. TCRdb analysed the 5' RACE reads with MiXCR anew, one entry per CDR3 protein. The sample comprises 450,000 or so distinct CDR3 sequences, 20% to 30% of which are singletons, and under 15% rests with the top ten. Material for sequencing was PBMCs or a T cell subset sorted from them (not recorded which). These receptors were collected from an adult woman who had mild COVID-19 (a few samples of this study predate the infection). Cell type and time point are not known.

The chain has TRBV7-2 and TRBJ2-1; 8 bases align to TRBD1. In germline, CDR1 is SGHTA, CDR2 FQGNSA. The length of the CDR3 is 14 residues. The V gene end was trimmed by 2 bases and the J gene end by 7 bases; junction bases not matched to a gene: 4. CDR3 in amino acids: CASSLSGGRNEQFF. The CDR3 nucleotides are TGTGCCAGCAGCTTATCAGGGGGCAGGAATGAGCAGTTCTTC.

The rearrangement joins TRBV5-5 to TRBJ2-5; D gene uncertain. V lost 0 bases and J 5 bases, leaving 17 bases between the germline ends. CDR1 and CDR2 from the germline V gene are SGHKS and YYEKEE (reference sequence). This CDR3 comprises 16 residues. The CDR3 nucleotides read TGTGCCAGCAGCTTGGAGGGCACCCACAGTAGGGAGACCCAGTACTTC. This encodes CASSLEGTHSRETQYF.

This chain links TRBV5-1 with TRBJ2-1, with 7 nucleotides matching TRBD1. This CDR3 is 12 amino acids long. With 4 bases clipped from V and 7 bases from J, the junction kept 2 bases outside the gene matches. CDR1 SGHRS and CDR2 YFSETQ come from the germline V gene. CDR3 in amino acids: CASSKGQNEQFF. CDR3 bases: TGCGCCAGCAGCAAGGGACAGAATGAGCAGTTCTTC.

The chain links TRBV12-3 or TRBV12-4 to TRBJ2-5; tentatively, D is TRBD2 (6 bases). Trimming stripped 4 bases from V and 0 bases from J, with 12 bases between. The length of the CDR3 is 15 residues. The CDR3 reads CASSSSVQYQETQYF. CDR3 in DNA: TGTGCCAGCAGTTCTAGCGTTCAGTACCAAGAGACCCAGTACTTC.

Written as DNA, the CDR3 is TGCAGTGCAGGAGACAGGAATACCTATGGCTACACCTTC. Protein product: CSAGDRNTYGYTF. The chain employs TRBV20-1 and TRBJ1-2; tentatively, D is TRBD1 (6 bases). This CDR3 has 13 residues. Germline V gene sequence: CDR1 DFQATT, CDR2 SNEGSKA (reference sequence). Trimming removed 6 bases from V and 4 bases from J, with 15 bases in between.

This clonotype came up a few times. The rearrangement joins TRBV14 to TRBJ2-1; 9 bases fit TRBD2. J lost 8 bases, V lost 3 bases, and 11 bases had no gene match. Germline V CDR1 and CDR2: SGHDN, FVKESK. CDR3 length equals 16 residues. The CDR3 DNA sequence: TGTGCCAGCAGCCACCCCGGGCTAGCGGGAAGGGATGAGCAGTTCTTC. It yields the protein CASSHPGLAGRDEQFF.

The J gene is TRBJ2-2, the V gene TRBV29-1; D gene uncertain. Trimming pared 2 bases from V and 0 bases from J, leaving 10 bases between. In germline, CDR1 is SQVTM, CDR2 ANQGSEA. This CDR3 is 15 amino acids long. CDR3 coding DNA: TGCAGCGTTGAACAAGGGCAGCCGAACACCGGGGAGCTGTTTTTT. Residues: CSVEQGQPNTGELFF.

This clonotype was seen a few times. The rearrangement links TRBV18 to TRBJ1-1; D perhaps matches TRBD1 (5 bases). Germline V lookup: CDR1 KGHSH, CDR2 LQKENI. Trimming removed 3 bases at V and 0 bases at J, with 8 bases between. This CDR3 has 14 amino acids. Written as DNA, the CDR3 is TGTGCCAGCTCACCTTGGGGCCTGAACACTGAAGCTTTCTTT. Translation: CASSPWGLNTEAFF.

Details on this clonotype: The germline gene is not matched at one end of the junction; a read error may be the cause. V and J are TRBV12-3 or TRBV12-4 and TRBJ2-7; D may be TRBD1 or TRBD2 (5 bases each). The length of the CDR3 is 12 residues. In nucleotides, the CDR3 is TGTGCCTGCAGTTTTGGGGGCTACGAGCAGTACTTC. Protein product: CACSFGGYEQYF.

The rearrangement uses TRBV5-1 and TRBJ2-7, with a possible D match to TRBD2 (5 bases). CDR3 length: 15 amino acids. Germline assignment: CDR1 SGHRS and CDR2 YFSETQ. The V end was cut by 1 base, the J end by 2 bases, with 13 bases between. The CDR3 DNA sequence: TGCGCCAGCAGCTTGTCGCCGGGGTCGACCTACGAGCAGTACTTC. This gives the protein CASSLSPGSTYEQYF.

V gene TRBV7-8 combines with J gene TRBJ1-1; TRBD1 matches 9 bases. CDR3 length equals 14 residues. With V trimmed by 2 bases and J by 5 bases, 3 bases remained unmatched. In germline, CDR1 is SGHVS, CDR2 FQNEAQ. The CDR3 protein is CASSLLQGATEAFF. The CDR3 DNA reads TGTGCCAGCAGCTTACTACAGGGGGCTACTGAAGCTTTCTTT. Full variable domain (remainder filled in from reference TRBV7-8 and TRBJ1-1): GAGVSQSPRYKVAKRGQDVALRCDPISGHVSLFWYQQALGQGPEFLTYFQNEAQLDKSGLPSDRFFAERPEGSVSTLKIQRTQQEDSAVYLCASSLLQGATEAFFGQGTRLTVV.

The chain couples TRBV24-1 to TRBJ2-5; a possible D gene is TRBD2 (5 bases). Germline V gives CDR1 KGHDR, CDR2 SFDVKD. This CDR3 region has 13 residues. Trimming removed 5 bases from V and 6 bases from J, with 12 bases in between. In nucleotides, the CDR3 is TGTGCCACCAGTGTCCCGGGGAAGAAGACCCAGTACTTC. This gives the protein CATSVPGKKTQYF.

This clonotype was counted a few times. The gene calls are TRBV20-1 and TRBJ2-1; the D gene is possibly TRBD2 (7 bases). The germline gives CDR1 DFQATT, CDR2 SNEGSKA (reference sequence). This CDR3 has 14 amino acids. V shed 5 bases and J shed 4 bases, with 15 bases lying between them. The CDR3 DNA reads TGCAGTGCTGAGGGGGGGCAGGGTTACAATGAGCAGTTCTTC. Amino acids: CSAEGGQGYNEQFF.

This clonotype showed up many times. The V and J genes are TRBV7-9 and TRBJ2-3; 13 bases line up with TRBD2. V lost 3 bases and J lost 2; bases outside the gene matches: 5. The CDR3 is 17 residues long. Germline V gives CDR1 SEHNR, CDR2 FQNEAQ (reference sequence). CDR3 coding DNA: TGTGCCAGCAGCTTGGGACTAGCGGGACCCTTCACAGATACGCAGTATTTT. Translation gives CASSLGLAGPFTDTQYF.

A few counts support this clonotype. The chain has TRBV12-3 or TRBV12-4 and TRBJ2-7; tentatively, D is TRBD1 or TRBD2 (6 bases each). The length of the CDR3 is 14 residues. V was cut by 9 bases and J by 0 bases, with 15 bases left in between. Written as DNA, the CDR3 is TGTGCCAGTGACGGGGGCCGGAGCTCCTACGAGCAGTACTTC. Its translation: CASDGGRSSYEQYF.

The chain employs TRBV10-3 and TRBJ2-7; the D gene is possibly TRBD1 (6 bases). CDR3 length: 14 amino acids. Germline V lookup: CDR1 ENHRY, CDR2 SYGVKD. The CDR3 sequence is CDLRPGQGSREQYF. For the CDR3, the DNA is TGTGACCTCCGCCCTGGTCAGGGGTCTAGGGAGCAGTACTTC.

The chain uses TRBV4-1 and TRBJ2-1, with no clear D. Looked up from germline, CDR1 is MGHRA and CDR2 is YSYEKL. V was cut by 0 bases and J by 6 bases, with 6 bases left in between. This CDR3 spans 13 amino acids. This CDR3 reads CASSQEHLNEQFF. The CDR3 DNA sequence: TGCGCCAGCAGCCAAGAACACCTCAATGAGCAGTTCTTC.

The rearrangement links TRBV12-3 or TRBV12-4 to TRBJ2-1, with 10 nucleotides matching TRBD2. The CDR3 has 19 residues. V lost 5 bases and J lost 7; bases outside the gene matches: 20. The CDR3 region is CASSPAPGLAWRPKNEQFF. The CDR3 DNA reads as TGTGCCAGCAGTCCCGCGCCGGGACTAGCGTGGAGACCCAAAAATGAGCAGTTCTTC.

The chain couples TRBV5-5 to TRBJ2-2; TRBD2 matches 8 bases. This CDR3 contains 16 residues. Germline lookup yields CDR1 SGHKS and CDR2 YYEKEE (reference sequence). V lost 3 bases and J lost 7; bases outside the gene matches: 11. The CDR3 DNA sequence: TGTGCCAGCAGCTCCCTGGATAGCGGGGTGGGCGGGGAGCTGTTTTTT. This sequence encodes CASSSLDSGVGGELFF.

CDR3 residues: CASSLMGRRGYEQYF. DNA of the CDR3: TGTGCCAGCAGTTTAATGGGCAGGAGGGGCTACGAGCAGTACTTC. The chain joins TRBV12-3 or TRBV12-4 to TRBJ2-7; perhaps TRBD2 as D (6 bases). The V end was cut by 2 bases, the J end by 3 bases, with 14 bases between. The CDR3 has 15 amino acids.

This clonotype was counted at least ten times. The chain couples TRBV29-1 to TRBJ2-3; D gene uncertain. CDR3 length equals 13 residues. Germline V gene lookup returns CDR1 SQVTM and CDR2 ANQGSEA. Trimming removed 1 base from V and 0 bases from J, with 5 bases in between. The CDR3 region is CSVEGASTDTQYF. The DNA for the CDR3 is TGCAGCGTTGAAGGAGCTAGCACAGATACGCAGTATTTT.

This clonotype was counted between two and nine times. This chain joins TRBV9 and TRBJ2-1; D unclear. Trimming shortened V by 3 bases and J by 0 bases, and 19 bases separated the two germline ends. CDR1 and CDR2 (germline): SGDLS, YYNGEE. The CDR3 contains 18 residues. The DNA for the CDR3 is TGTGCCAGCAGCGCCGAGGATTCCCTTGTCACCTCCTACAATGAGCAGTTCTTC. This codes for CASSAEDSLVTSYNEQFF. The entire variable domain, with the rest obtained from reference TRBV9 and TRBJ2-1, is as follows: DSGVTQTPKHLITATGQRVTLRCSPRSGDLSVYWYQQSLDQGLQFLIQYYNGEERAKGNILERFSAQQFPDLHSELNLSSLELGDSALYFCASSAEDSLVTSYNEQFFGPGTRLTVL.